Listed here are 25 T cell receptor beta chains from one sample, sequenced in a study of beta chain features in type 1 diabetes. Of the isolated RNA, all was reverse transcribed, and so the sequenced material was expressed TCRB transcripts. This table comes from immunoSEQ multiplex PCR, and its TCRdb copy is limited to in-frame clones, with some not included. This sample has around 500,000 clones, with roughly 31% found just once. Sequencing was done on a sample of naive CD4+ T cells from blood. All receptors come from a man younger than 30 in good health.

This clone was found a few times. This chain uses TRBV29-1 with TRBJ1-1, with TRBD1 matching over 9 bases. The CDR3 consists of 17 residues. The trim removed 2 bases at V and 0 bases at J, leaving 10 bases unmatched. Germline loops: CDR1 SQVTM, CDR2 ANQGSEA. This CDR3 is CSVELRDRVRLNTEAFF. The CDR3 DNA reads as TGCAGCGTTGAACTCCGGGACAGGGTTCGGCTGAACACTGAAGCTTTCTTT. Complete variable domain (other parts from reference TRBV29-1 and TRBJ1-1): SAVISQKPSRDICQRGTSLTIQCQVDSQVTMMFWYRQQPGQSLTLIATANQGSEATYESGFVIDKFPISRPNLTFSTLTVSNMSPEDSSIYLCSVELRDRVRLNTEAFFGQGTRLTVV.

The chain carries TRBV11-2 and TRBJ2-5; 7 bases fit TRBD1. The CDR3 covers 13 residues. V lost 4 bases and J lost 4; bases outside the gene matches: 3. Germline CDR1 and CDR2: SGHAT and FQNNGV. CDR3 protein: CASSSDRPETQYF. The CDR3 nucleotides read TGTGCCAGCAGCTCGGACAGGCCAGAGACCCAGTACTTC.

This clone was picked up a small number of times. This chain connects TRBV25-1 to TRBJ2-1, with D unclear. Trimming removed 2 bases from V and 10 bases from J, with 15 bases in between. The germline V gene encodes CDR1 MGHDK and CDR2 SYGVNS. The CDR3 spans 14 residues. CDR3 amino acids: CASSEPARSREQFF. The DNA for the CDR3 is TGTGCCAGCAGTGAACCGGCGAGGTCACGGGAGCAGTTCTTC.

The chain couples TRBV29-1 to TRBJ1-2; TRBD1 might be the D (5 bases). Trimming cost V 5 bases and J 4 bases, with 14 bases left between them. Germline V lookup: CDR1 SQVTM, CDR2 ANQGSEA. The CDR3 is 13 amino acids. CDR3 nucleotides: TGCAGCGTTTCTAAAGGGGACGGCTATGGCTACACCTTC. Residues: CSVSKGDGYGYTF.

The rearrangement uses TRBV2 and TRBJ2-3, with D perhaps assigned TRBD1 or TRBD2 (5 bases each). Germline CDR1 SNHLY, CDR2 FYNNEI. Trimming cost V 6 bases and J 4 bases, with 8 bases left between them. The CDR3 loop spans 12 amino acids. For the CDR3, the DNA is TGTGCCAGCAGGGGGGATCCAGATACGCAGTATTTT. Its translation is CASRGDPDTQYF.

This rearrangement joins TRBV9 to TRBJ2-1; D tentatively reads TRBD1 or TRBD2 (6 bases each). V was clipped by 5 bases and J by 3 bases, with 15 bases between them. The V gene's germline CDR1 is SGDLS and CDR2 YYNGEE. This CDR3 is built from 15 residues. DNA for the CDR3: TGTGCCAGCAGTAAGAGGGGGGACGTCTACAATGAGCAGTTCTTC. Residues: CASSKRGDVYNEQFF.

The chain has TRBV4-1 and TRBJ1-1, with TRBD1 as a possible D gene (5 bases). Germline CDR1 reads MGHRA; CDR2 reads YSYEKL. The V gene lost 0 bases and the J gene lost 10 bases, with 12 bases spanning the gap. This CDR3 region has 13 residues. The CDR3, as DNA: TGCGCCAGCAGCCAAGATCATGGGGGGGGAGCTTTCTTT. Translated: CASSQDHGGGAFF.

The chain employs TRBV30 and TRBJ2-1; D might be TRBD2 (5 bases). This CDR3 spans 19 amino acids. CDR1 GTSNPN and CDR2 SVGIG come from the germline V gene (reference sequence). Between the trimmed V and J ends, which lost 2 bases and 0 bases, there was a span of 23 bases. The CDR3, as DNA: TGTGCCTGGAGTTTTATCTCGTCTGCGGCGGGTGTCTCCTACAATGAGCAGTTCTTC. This codes for CAWSFISSAAGVSYNEQFF.

V usage is TRBV7-2 and J usage is TRBJ2-7, with 9 bases that match TRBD1. The CDR3 spans 15 residues. CDR1 is SGHTA, CDR2 FQGNSA, per germline. J gave up 2 bases and V 5 bases, and 7 bases lay outside the gene matches. The CDR3 loop reads CASSLGTGLAYEQYF. The CDR3 nucleotides are TGTGCCAGCAGCCTAGGGACAGGGCTGGCCTACGAGCAGTACTTC.

This clone has only a few counts. V gene TRBV9 combines with J gene TRBJ1-4; weak D call: TRBD1 (5 bases). From germline, CDR1 is SGDLS and CDR2 YYNGEE. The CDR3 runs 15 residues. V lost 2 bases and J 2 bases, leaving 10 bases between the germline ends. CDR3 DNA sequence: TGTGCCAGCAGCGTCCAGGGAGGCACTAATGAAAAACTGTTTTTT. This encodes CASSVQGGTNEKLFF. Looking up the rest from reference TRBV9 and TRBJ1-4 gives the full variable domain: DSGVTQTPKHLITATGQRVTLRCSPRSGDLSVYWYQQSLDQGLQFLIQYYNGEERAKGNILERFSAQQFPDLHSELNLSSLELGDSALYFCASSVQGGTNEKLFFGSGTQLSVL.

This clone was recorded a few times. The rearrangement joins TRBV7-9 to TRBJ2-5, with D uncertain. The CDR3 is 14 amino acids. Deletions cut 5 bases from V and 1 base from J, with 11 bases between. Per the germline V gene, CDR1 is SEHNR and CDR2 is FQNEAQ (reference sequence). The CDR3 nucleotides read TGTGCCAGCAGCCCGGGTGGCCTCCAAGAGACCCAGTACTTC. It yields the protein CASSPGGLQETQYF.

CDR3 sequence: CASSEYPGSSYEQYF. CDR3 in DNA: TGTGCCAGCAGTGAATACCCAGGCTCTTCCTACGAGCAGTACTTC. The chain couples TRBV25-1 to TRBJ2-7; D is unresolved. CDR1 is MGHDK and CDR2 is SYGVNS in the germline V gene. CDR3 length: 15 residues. Trimming took off 0 bases at V and 1 base at J, with 10 bases between the two ends.

J is TRBJ2-7 and V is TRBV30, with D hard to call. This CDR3 has 15 amino acids. The V gene lost 0 bases and the J gene lost 4 bases, with 16 bases spanning the gap. The germline CDR1 and CDR2 sequences are GTSNPN and SVGIG (reference sequence). CDR3 in amino acids: CAWSVAQMGSYEQYF. DNA for the CDR3: TGTGCCTGGAGTGTGGCCCAGATGGGGTCTTACGAGCAGTACTTC.

This clone was seen a handful of times. V usage is TRBV29-1 and J usage is TRBJ2-7, with 8 bases matching TRBD1. The V segment lost 4 bases and the J segment 2 bases; nucleotides outside the gene matches: 4. CDR3 size: 13 residues. Germline-derived CDR1 and CDR2 are SQVTM and ANQGSEA. This chain's CDR3 is CSVGLQGAYEQYF. CDR3 coding DNA: TGCAGCGTTGGGTTACAGGGGGCCTACGAGCAGTACTTC.

A few counts support this clone. V usage is TRBV30 and J usage is TRBJ2-1, with 9 bases matching TRBD1. After removal of 0 bases from V and 8 bases from J, the junction contained 8 bases not matched to a gene. CDR3 length: 15 residues. Germline V gene sequence: CDR1 GTSNPN, CDR2 SVGIG (reference sequence). The CDR3 nucleotides are TGTGCCTGGAGTGTCAGGGACAGGGATAAGGATGAGCAGTTCTTC. Amino acids: CAWSVRDRDKDEQFF.

The V and J genes are TRBV30 and TRBJ2-7; perhaps TRBD2 as D (6 bases). With 0 bases removed from V and 4 bases from J, the gap between germline ends came to 25 bases. The CDR3 runs to 18 residues. Germline loops: CDR1 GTSNPN, CDR2 SVGIG (reference sequence). CDR3 sequence reads: CAWSVRATPTWGVYEQYF. In DNA form, the CDR3 reads TGTGCCTGGAGTGTAAGGGCTACCCCCACCTGGGGGGTTTACGAGCAGTACTTC. The full variable domain, in which reference TRBV30 and TRBJ2-7 provide the parts outside the CDR3, is SQTIHQWPATLVQPVGSPLSLECTVEGTSNPNLYWYRQAAGRGLQLLFYSVGIGQISSEVPQNLSASRPQDRQFILSSKKLLLSDSGFYLCAWSVRATPTWGVYEQYFGPGTRLTVT.

The chain couples TRBV29-1 to TRBJ2-2; a possible D gene is TRBD2 (6 bases). The CDR3 sequence is 13 residues long. CDR1 is SQVTM, CDR2 ANQGSEA, per germline. Trimming took off 4 bases at V and 4 bases at J, with 10 bases between the two ends. The CDR3 nucleotides read TGCAGCGTTGGTAGCGGACTCACCGGGGAGCTGTTTTTT. This gives the protein CSVGSGLTGELFF.

This clone was counted a few times. V is TRBV19 and J is TRBJ2-1; a weak D match, TRBD2 (5 bases). V was cut by 5 bases and J by 10 bases, with 9 bases left in between. Germline values: CDR1 LNHDA, CDR2 SQIVND (reference sequence). The CDR3 runs to 11 residues. For the CDR3, the DNA is TGTGCCAGTAGTTCGAGGGAAGAGCAGTTCTTC. This gives the protein CASSSREEQFF.

CDR3 bases: TGTGCCAGCAGCTCTAGGGCGGGAGCCTACGAGCAGTACTTC. Translation: CASSSRAGAYEQYF. This chain joins TRBV7-9 and TRBJ2-7; 7 nucleotides line up with TRBD2. Looked up from germline, CDR1 is SEHNR and CDR2 is FQNEAQ (reference sequence). CDR3 length equals 14 residues. Trimming removed 4 bases from V and 2 bases from J; junction bases left unmatched: 5. Together with reference TRBV7-9 and TRBJ2-7, the CDR3 gives the full variable domain: DTGVSQNPRHKITKRGQNVTFRCDPISEHNRLYWYRQTLGQGPEFLTYFQNEAQLEKSRLLSDRFSAERPKGSFSTLEIQRTEQGDSAMYLCASSSRAGAYEQYFGPGTRLTVT.

In its sample, this clone was seen once. The chain combines TRBV15 with TRBJ2-1; 10 bases agree with TRBD2. CDR3 length: 15 residues. Looked up from germline, CDR1 is LNHNV and CDR2 is YYDKDF (reference sequence). The V and J ends lost 3 bases and 9 bases, in that order; junction bases with no gene match: 8. The CDR3 DNA is TGTGCCACCAGCAGTGTGCTAGCGGGAGACTTTGAGCAGTTCTTC. Amino acids: CATSSVLAGDFEQFF.

The V call is TRBV9, the J call TRBJ2-2; no clear D. This CDR3 has 14 residues. The germline V gene encodes CDR1 SGDLS and CDR2 YYNGEE. Trimming removed 0 bases from V and 9 bases from J, with 12 bases in between. The CDR3 DNA reads as TGTGCCAGCAGCGTAGATGGCAGCCCGCGGGAGCTGTTTTTT. Its protein is CASSVDGSPRELFF.

V is TRBV9 and J is TRBJ2-3; D might be TRBD2 (5 bases). CDR1 is SGDLS, CDR2 YYNGEE, per germline. This CDR3 contains 15 residues. V dropped 0 bases and J dropped 4 bases, with 12 bases sitting between them. CDR3 DNA: TGTGCCAGCAGCGTAGACCGTGGGAGCCCAGATACGCAGTATTTT. It yields the protein CASSVDRGSPDTQYF.

This rearrangement joins TRBV5-1 to TRBJ2-3, with a tentative D call TRBD1 (5 bases). Germline-derived CDR1 and CDR2 are SGHRS and YFSETQ. The CDR3 has 15 amino acids. V was clipped by 4 bases and J by 1 base, with 13 bases between them. In DNA form, the CDR3 reads TGCGCCAGCAGCGAGCAGGGTCCCGGCACAGATACGCAGTATTTT. Translated: CASSEQGPGTDTQYF.

The chain couples TRBV7-2 to TRBJ2-1; tentative D call: TRBD1 (6 bases). CDR1 is SGHTA, CDR2 FQGNSA, per germline. CDR3 length equals 12 residues. With 5 bases removed from V and 9 bases from J, the gap between germline ends came to 11 bases. CDR3 amino acids: CASSQQGSEQFF. Here the CDR3 DNA reads TGTGCCAGCAGCCAGCAGGGGAGTGAGCAGTTCTTC.

The gene calls are TRBV27 and TRBJ2-5; D is possibly TRBD2 (5 bases). Trimming removed 4 bases at V and 3 bases at J, with 21 bases between. The CDR3 consists of 17 residues. Germline values: CDR1 MNHEY, CDR2 SMNVEV (reference sequence). This chain's CDR3 is CASSSVIRGNGKETQYF. CDR3 DNA sequence: TGTGCCAGCAGTTCTGTCATTAGAGGGAACGGCAAAGAGACCCAGTACTTC.